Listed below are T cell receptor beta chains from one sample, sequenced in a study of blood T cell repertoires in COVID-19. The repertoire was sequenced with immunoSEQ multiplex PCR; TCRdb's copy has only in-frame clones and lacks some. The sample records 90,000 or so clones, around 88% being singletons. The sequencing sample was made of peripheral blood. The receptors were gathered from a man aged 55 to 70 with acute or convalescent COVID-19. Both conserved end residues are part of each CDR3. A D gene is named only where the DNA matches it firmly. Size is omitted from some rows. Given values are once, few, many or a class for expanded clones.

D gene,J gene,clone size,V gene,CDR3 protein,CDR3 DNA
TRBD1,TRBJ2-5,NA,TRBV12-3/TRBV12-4,CASGTGQGTQYF,TGTGCCAGTGGGACAGGACAAGGGACCCAGTACTTC
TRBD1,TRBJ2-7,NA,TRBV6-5,CASTVRDRYYEQYF,TGTGCCAGCACCGTTAGGGACAGGTATTACGAGCAGTACTTC
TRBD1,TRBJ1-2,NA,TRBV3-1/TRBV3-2,CASSRTGTGNYGYTF,TGTGCCAGCAGCCGTACCGGGACAGGCAACTATGGCTACACCTTC
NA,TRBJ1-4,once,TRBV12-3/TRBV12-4,CASSLASRGELFF,TGTGCCAGCAGTTTAGCCAGTCGGGGGGAACTGTTTTTT
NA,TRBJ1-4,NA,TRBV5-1,CASSLYAGFEKLFF,TGCGCCAGCAGCTTATACGCAGGGTTCGAAAAACTGTTTTTT
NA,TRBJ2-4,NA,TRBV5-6,CASSLGGPGDDIQYF,TGTGCCAGCAGCTTGGGGGGACCAGGGGATGACATTCAGTACTTC
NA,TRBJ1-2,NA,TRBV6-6,CASSSGAGTNYGYTF,TGTGCCAGCAGTTCAGGGGCAGGGACTAACTATGGCTACACCTTC
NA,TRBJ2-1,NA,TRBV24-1,CATSVKVFLDNEQFF,TGTGCCACCAGTGTAAAAGTTTTCCTAGACAATGAGCAGTTCTTC
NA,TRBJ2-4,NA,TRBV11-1,CASSLQGTKNIQYF,TGTGCCAGCAGCTTACAGGGGACCAAAAACATTCAGTACTTC
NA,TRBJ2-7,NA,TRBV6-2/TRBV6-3,CASSHTTQTYSSYEQYF,TGTGCCAGCAGTCACACTACCCAAACTTACTCCTCCTACGAGCAGTACTTC
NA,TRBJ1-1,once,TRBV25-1,CASSVEAWTVAFF,TGTGCCAGCAGTGTAGAAGCTTGGACTGTGGCTTTCTTT
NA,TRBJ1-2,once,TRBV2,CASSVDSAGSDGYTF,TGTGCCAGCAGTGTAGACAGCGCGGGAAGCGATGGCTACACCTTC
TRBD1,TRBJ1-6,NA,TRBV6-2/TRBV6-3,CASSTTGTGNSPLHF,TGTGCCAGCAGTACGACCGGGACAGGGAATTCACCCCTCCACTTT
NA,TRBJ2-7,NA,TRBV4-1,CASSQPTGRMSEQYF,TGCGCCAGCAGCCAACCGACAGGAAGGATGAGCGAGCAGTACTTC
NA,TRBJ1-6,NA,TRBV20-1,CSASKGPDSPLHF,TGCAGTGCTAGTAAGGGGCCGGACTCACCCCTCCACTTT
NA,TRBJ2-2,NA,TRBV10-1,CASNTDLDTGELFF,TGCGCCAGCAATACCGATTTAGACACCGGGGAGCTGTTTTTT
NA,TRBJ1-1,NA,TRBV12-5,CASGITYTEAFF,TGTGCTAGTGGAATAACATACACTGAAGCTTTCTTT
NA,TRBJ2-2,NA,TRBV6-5,CASSLPGSATGELFF,TGTGCCAGCAGTCTCCCAGGGTCGGCCACCGGGGAGCTGTTTTTT
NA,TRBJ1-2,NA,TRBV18,CASSPSGVTNYGYTF,TGTGCCAGCTCACCCTCAGGTGTTACTAACTATGGCTACACCTTC
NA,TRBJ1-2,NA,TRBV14,CASSRTKRGDYGYTF,TGTGCCAGCAGCCGAACAAAGCGGGGGGACTATGGCTACACCTTC
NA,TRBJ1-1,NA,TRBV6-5,CASNGKAGAFF,TGTGCCAGCAATGGGAAAGCGGGAGCTTTCTTT
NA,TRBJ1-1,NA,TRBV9,CASSISTGRNAEAFF,TGTGCCAGCAGCATCTCGACAGGACGGAACGCTGAAGCTTTCTTT
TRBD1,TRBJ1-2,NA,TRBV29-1,CSESTGSGYTF,TGCAGCGAATCGACAGGGAGCGGCTACACCTTC
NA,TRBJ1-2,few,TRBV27,CASSLDRPVTNYGYTF,TGTGCCAGCAGTTTGGACAGACCCGTGACTAACTATGGCTACACCTTC
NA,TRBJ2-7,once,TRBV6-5,CASRTGGLRTYEQYF,TGTGCCAGCAGAACCGGGGGGCTCCGGACCTACGAGCAGTACTTC
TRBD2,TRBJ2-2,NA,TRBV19,CASSAGTSGVANTGELFF,TGTGCCAGTAGTGCCGGGACTAGCGGAGTCGCGAACACCGGGGAGCTGTTTTTT
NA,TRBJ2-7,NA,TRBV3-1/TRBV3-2,CASSQGTGDTYEQYF,TGTGCCAGCAGCCAAGGAACAGGAGATACCTACGAGCAGTACTTC
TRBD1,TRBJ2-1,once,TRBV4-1,CASSQWTGVNNEQFF,TGCGCCAGCAGCCAATGGACAGGGGTTAACAATGAGCAGTTCTTC